The 22 T cell receptor beta chains below come from one sample, sequenced in a study of blood T cell repertoires in COVID-19. Profiling relied on immunoSEQ multiplex PCR, and the TCRdb table lists in-frame clones only, not all of them. The sample includes approximately 73,000 clones, roughly 86% of them seen just once. Source material: peripheral blood. Every receptor here comes from a woman aged 60 to 75 with acute or convalescent COVID-19.

The chain uses TRBV10-3 and TRBJ1-2; maybe TRBD1 (5 bases). V was trimmed by 4 bases and J by 4 bases, leaving 10 bases between them. This CDR3 has 13 amino acids. CDR1 ENHRY and CDR2 SYGVKD come from the germline V gene. This chain's CDR3 is CAISVAGRYGYTF. The CDR3 nucleotides read TGTGCCATCAGTGTTGCAGGGCGCTATGGCTACACCTTC.

The V gene is TRBV3-1 (or the pseudogene TRBV3-2), the J gene TRBJ1-1, with 9 bases identical to TRBD1. Germline lookup yields CDR1 LGHDT and CDR2 YNNKEL (reference sequence). V trimming: 5 bases; J trimming: 4 bases; junction bases outside the gene matches: 5. The CDR3 extends over 14 amino acids. This CDR3 is CASSSQGARTEAFF. DNA of the CDR3: TGTGCCAGCAGCTCACAGGGGGCTCGCACTGAAGCTTTCTTT.

V and J are TRBV18 and TRBJ1-2, with a possible D match to TRBD1 (6 bases). This CDR3 comprises 15 residues. CDR1 is KGHSH and CDR2 is LQKENI in the germline V gene. The ends were cut back, 3 bases at V and 4 bases at J, with 15 bases in the middle. CDR3 in DNA: TGTGCCAGCTCACCTTCAGGGGTATTTAGCTATGGCTACACCTTC. It yields the protein CASSPSGVFSYGYTF.

The J gene is TRBJ2-6, the V gene TRBV6-5; D uncertain. With 4 bases removed from V and 0 bases from J, the gap between germline ends came to 7 bases. The CDR3 runs to 15 residues. The V gene's germline CDR1 is MNHEY and CDR2 SVGAGI. This CDR3 is CASSSAISGANVLTF. The CDR3 DNA reads as TGTGCCAGCAGTTCAGCGATCTCTGGGGCCAACGTCCTGACTTTC.

This chain links TRBV28 with TRBJ1-2; D uncertain. The CDR3 sequence is 12 residues long. Germline V gene data show CDR1 as MDHEN and CDR2 as SYDVKM. Deletions cut 2 bases from V and 5 bases from J, with 6 bases between. DNA of the CDR3: TGTGCCAGCAGTTTACGGGAATATGGCTACACCTTC. It translates to CASSLREYGYTF.

V and J are TRBV27 and TRBJ2-1; tentatively, D is TRBD1 (6 bases). Germline V gives CDR1 MNHEY, CDR2 SMNVEV (reference sequence). Trimming shortened V by 9 bases and J by 0 bases, and 15 bases separated the two germline ends. This CDR3 comprises 15 residues. The CDR3 DNA is TGTGCCAGTAGCCGGACAGCGAGCTCCTACAATGAGCAGTTCTTC. Translating gives CASSRTASSYNEQFF.

V gene TRBV6-6 combines with J gene TRBJ1-1; a weak D match, TRBD1 (6 bases). This CDR3 spans 14 amino acids. The germline CDR1 and CDR2 sequences are MNHNY and SVGAGI (reference sequence). V dropped 4 bases and J dropped 0 bases, with 9 bases sitting between them. The CDR3 DNA sequence: TGTGCCAGCAGTTCAAGGACAGTGAACACTGAAGCTTTCTTT. Translation gives CASSSRTVNTEAFF.

In this sample, this clone turned up many times. The gene calls are TRBV4-3 and TRBJ2-2; a possible D gene is TRBD2 (6 bases). Germline CDR1 and CDR2: LGHNA and YSLEER. Trimming pared 1 base from V and 2 bases from J, leaving 11 bases between. The CDR3 consists of 16 residues. The CDR3 spells CASSQGGGVNTGELFF. The CDR3 DNA is TGCGCCAGCAGCCAAGGGGGCGGGGTTAACACCGGGGAGCTGTTTTTT.

This clone was observed a handful of times. The J gene is TRBJ2-7, the V gene TRBV3-1 (or the pseudogene TRBV3-2), with a tentative D call TRBD2 (6 bases). CDR1 is LGHDT and CDR2 is YNNKEL in the germline V gene (reference sequence). The CDR3 spans 15 residues. Trimming left V 4 bases short and J 3 bases short, with 16 bases between. CDR3 sequence (DNA): TGTGCCAGCAGCCCCCGGAGTGTAGCGGACTACGAGCAGTACTTC. This gives the protein CASSPRSVADYEQYF.

This clone came up a few times. The sample contains more than one DNA sequence encoding this CDR3. The chain employs TRBV9 and TRBJ1-1, with a tentative D call TRBD1 (5 bases). CDR1 and CDR2 (germline): SGDLS, YYNGEE. Trimming shortened V by 0 bases and J by 5 bases, and 11 bases separated the two germline ends. The CDR3 is 14 residues long. The CDR3 DNA reads TGTGCCAGCAGCGTAGGGGGCGTGGGGACTGAAGCTTTCTTT. Its protein is CASSVGGVGTEAFF.

This CDR3 is CASSPAGREAANVLTF. The CDR3 DNA follows: TGTGCCAGCAGCCCTGCCGGGAGGGAGGCGGCCAACGTCCTGACTTTC. V and J are TRBV28 and TRBJ2-6; 8 nucleotides align to TRBD2. The ends lost 6 bases at V and 6 bases at J; junction bases unmatched: 10. Germline CDR1 and CDR2: MDHEN and SYDVKM. The CDR3 extends over 16 amino acids.

CDR3 sequence (DNA): TGTGCCAGCAAAGGACTAGCTGAAAACAATGAGCAGTTCTTC. As protein: CASKGLAENNEQFF. The V and J genes are TRBV7-9 and TRBJ2-1, with TRBD2 matching 8 bases. The CDR3 has 14 amino acids. CDR1 and CDR2 from the germline V gene are SEHNR and FQNEAQ (reference sequence). V shed 7 bases and J 5 bases; nucleotides not matched to a gene: 7. Based on the CDR3 plus reference TRBV7-9 and TRBJ2-1, the full variable domain is DTGVSQNPRHKITKRGQNVTFRCDPISEHNRLYWYRQTLGQGPEFLTYFQNEAQLEKSRLLSDRFSAERPKGSFSTLEIQRTEQGDSAMYLCASKGLAENNEQFFGPGTRLTVL.

In this sample, this clone turned up a few times. The chain joins TRBV19 to TRBJ2-3; 9 bases line up with TRBD2. This CDR3 region has 17 residues. V gave up 4 bases and J gave up 5 bases; unmatched junction bases: 13. In germline, CDR1 is LNHDA, CDR2 SQIVND (reference sequence). CDR3 sequence: CASSTPLSLAGRDTQYF. The CDR3 nucleotides are TGTGCCAGTAGTACCCCCCTGAGTCTAGCGGGACGAGATACGCAGTATTTT.

This chain uses TRBV5-1 with TRBJ2-1, with 8 bases aligning to TRBD1. The J segment lost 5 bases and the V segment lost 1 base, leaving 11 bases of the junction unmatched. Germline V gene data show CDR1 as SGHRS and CDR2 as YFSETQ. This CDR3 spans 17 amino acids. CDR3 coding DNA: TGCGCCAGCAGCTTGCCGAGGGACAGGATCCTCGACAATGAGCAGTTCTTC. Translated: CASSLPRDRILDNEQFF. Variable domain in full (rest from reference TRBV5-1 and TRBJ2-1): KAGVTQTPRYLIKTRGQQVTLSCSPISGHRSVSWYQQTPGQGLQFLFEYFSETQRNKGNFPGRFSGRQFSNSRSEMNVSTLELGDSALYLCASSLPRDRILDNEQFFGPGTRLTVL.

V is TRBV11-2 and J is TRBJ2-1, with D tentatively TRBD1 (6 bases). The CDR3 spans 14 residues. Germline values: CDR1 SGHAT, CDR2 FQNNGV. V was cut by 1 base and J by 8 bases, with 12 bases left in between. The CDR3 DNA sequence: TGTGCCAGCAGCTTAGTAGGCAGGGGATATGAGCAGTTCTTC. Protein: CASSLVGRGYEQFF.

Only a few counts were recorded for this clone. V usage is TRBV7-2 and J usage is TRBJ1-1, with D possibly TRBD1 on 5 matching bases. This CDR3 has 16 amino acids. Between the trimmed V and J ends, which lost 5 bases and 1 base, there was a span of 17 bases. CDR1 is SGHTA and CDR2 is FQGNSA in the germline V gene. CDR3 sequence: CASSPVRTHTNTEAFF. DNA of the CDR3: TGTGCCAGCAGCCCGGTTAGGACACACACGAACACTGAAGCTTTCTTT. The full variable domain, with the rest looked up from reference TRBV7-2 and TRBJ1-1, is GAGVSQSPSNKVTEKGKDVELRCDPISGHTALYWYRQSLGQGLEFLIYFQGNSAPDKSGLPSDRFSAERTGGSVSTLTIQRTQQEDSAVYLCASSPVRTHTNTEAFFGQGTRLTVV.

The J gene is TRBJ1-4, the V gene TRBV6-5; 9 positions match TRBD1. Germline trimming cut 6 bases from V and 8 bases from J; bases unmatched to any gene: 10. CDR3 length: 15 residues. CDR1 MNHEY and CDR2 SVGAGI come from the germline V gene. The CDR3, as DNA: TGTGCCAGCAGGCGCGATGGGACAGGGATGGAAAAACTGTTTTTT. Translation: CASRRDGTGMEKLFF.

The genes are TRBV7-9 and TRBJ2-2; 7 bases line up with TRBD1. The CDR3 has 15 amino acids. V was clipped by 5 bases and J by 4 bases; unmatched bases: 7. CDR1 and CDR2 from the germline V gene are SEHNR and FQNEAQ (reference sequence). The DNA of the CDR3 is TGTGCCAGCAGCGTAAACAGGGGACCCACCGGGGAGCTGTTTTTT. Translating gives CASSVNRGPTGELFF. Full variable domain (outside the CDR3, taken from reference TRBV7-9 and TRBJ2-2): DTGVSQNPRHKITKRGQNVTFRCDPISEHNRLYWYRQTLGQGPEFLTYFQNEAQLEKSRLLSDRFSAERPKGSFSTLEIQRTEQGDSAMYLCASSVNRGPTGELFFGEGSRLTVL.

J is TRBJ1-2 and V is TRBV18; D not certain. The CDR3 length is 14 residues. With 2 bases removed from V and 3 bases from J, the gap between germline ends came to 10 bases. Germline-derived CDR1 and CDR2 are KGHSH and LQKENI. CDR3 sequence (DNA): TGTGCCAGCTCACCAGGGTTGGAGGACTATGGCTACACCTTC. Translating gives CASSPGLEDYGYTF. Full variable domain (missing parts from reference TRBV18 and TRBJ1-2): NAGVMQNPRHLVRRRGQEARLRCSPMKGHSHVYWYRQLPEEGLKFMVYLQKENIIDESGMPKERFSAEFPKEGPSILRIQQVVRGDSAAYFCASSPGLEDYGYTFGSGTRLTVV.

The V and J genes are TRBV4-2 and TRBJ2-5, with D maybe TRBD2 (5 bases). CDR3 length: 14 residues. The germline V and J ends were trimmed by 1 base and 5 bases, with 11 bases remaining between them. Germline V CDR1 and CDR2: LGHNA, YNFKEQ. The CDR3 loop reads CASSQGASGETQYF. CDR3 DNA: TGTGCCAGCAGCCAAGGGGCTTCGGGGGAGACCCAGTACTTC.

The chain employs TRBV6-6 and TRBJ2-2; TRBD1 agrees at 7 bases. The CDR3 totals 14 residues. V shed 10 bases and J 5 bases; nucleotides not matched to a gene: 10. Per the germline V gene, CDR1 is MNHNY and CDR2 is SVGAGI (reference sequence). CDR3 protein: CATRDSSVTGELFF. DNA of the CDR3: TGTGCCACCAGGGACAGTTCAGTTACCGGGGAGCTGTTTTTT.

V and J are TRBV5-6 and TRBJ1-4; a possible D gene is TRBD1 (5 bases). V was trimmed by 4 bases and J by 6 bases, leaving 16 bases between them. Germline V gene sequence: CDR1 SGHDT, CDR2 YYEEEE. The CDR3 has 15 amino acids. The CDR3 DNA sequence: TGTGCCAGCAGCACCTTTTGGGGGGTAGATGAAAAACTGTTTTTT. Translation gives CASSTFWGVDEKLFF.